These 11 T cell receptor beta chains share one sample of origin, sequenced in a study of cytomegalovirus exposure and HLA in healthy donors. PCR employed 60 Vbeta and 13 Jbeta primers. Sequencing was performed with immunoSEQ multiplex PCR; in TCRdb, only in-frame clones are kept and a portion is missing. This table has some 93,000 clones, around three fifths appearing once. Sample: PBMCs. The receptors come from a boy between 10 and 17 years old in good health and CMV-seropositive.

V gene TRBV5-4 combines with J gene TRBJ2-2; TRBD2 aligns across 8 bases. CDR1 and CDR2 (germline): SGHNT, YYREEE (reference sequence). The CDR3 is made up of 15 amino acids. Losses at the gene ends were 3 bases for V and 1 base for J; bases not matched to a gene: 2. This CDR3 reads CASSSGGQNTGELFF. The CDR3 DNA sequence: TGTGCCAGCAGCTCGGGAGGGCAGAACACCGGGGAGCTGTTTTTT.

The V and J genes are TRBV6-5 and TRBJ2-7, with D possibly matching TRBD1 (6 bases). This CDR3 is built from 14 residues. Between the trimmed V and J ends, which lost 7 bases and 6 bases, there was a span of 19 bases. CDR1 is MNHEY and CDR2 is SVGAGI in the germline V gene. Here the CDR3 DNA reads TGTGCCAGCACCTCGAAACAGGGATCGGGCGAGCAGTACTTC. Residues: CASTSKQGSGEQYF.

This clone appeared a few times. This chain uses TRBV11-2 with TRBJ1-5; possibly TRBD1 for D (5 bases). Trimming removed 5 bases from V and 4 bases from J, with 9 bases in between. From germline, CDR1 is SGHAT and CDR2 FQNNGV. CDR3 length: 13 residues. The CDR3 sequence: CASSRQGNQPQHF. In nucleotides, the CDR3 is TGTGCCAGCAGCCGCCAGGGAAATCAGCCCCAGCATTTT.

Note on this clone: An end of the junction does not agree with germline; a read error may underlie this. V and J are TRBV5-6 and TRBJ1-2; D is perhaps TRBD1 (6 bases). The germline gives CDR1 SGHDT, CDR2 YYEEEE. The CDR3 is 14 residues long. The CDR3 spells CASSSFQGRYGYPF. The CDR3 bases are TGTGCCAGCAGCTCCTTTCAGGGGCGCTATGGCTACCCCTTC. Full variable domain (missing parts from reference TRBV5-6 and TRBJ1-2): DAGVTQSPTHLIKTRGQQVTLRCSPKSGHDTVSWYQQALGQGPQFIFQYYEEEERQRGNFPDRFSGHQFPNYSSELNVNALLLGDSALYLCASSSFQGRYGYPFGSGTRLTVV.

CDR3 sequence (DNA): TGTGCCAGCAGCGTAGTTGAGGGATCCTACGAGCAGTACTTC. Protein sequence: CASSVVEGSYEQYF. The genes are TRBV9 and TRBJ2-7, with D perhaps matching TRBD2 (5 bases). CDR3 length: 14 amino acids. V lost 0 bases and J 1 base, leaving 8 bases between the germline ends. Looked up from germline, CDR1 is SGDLS and CDR2 is YYNGEE. Combining the CDR3 with reference TRBV9 and TRBJ2-7 gives the whole variable domain DSGVTQTPKHLITATGQRVTLRCSPRSGDLSVYWYQQSLDQGLQFLIQYYNGEERAKGNILERFSAQQFPDLHSELNLSSLELGDSALYFCASSVVEGSYEQYFGPGTRLTVT.

V and J are TRBV29-1 and TRBJ2-5, with D perhaps TRBD2 (5 bases). The CDR3 sequence is 13 residues long. V lost 3 bases and J lost 6, with 14 bases in between. Looked up from germline, CDR1 is SQVTM and CDR2 is ANQGSEA. The CDR3 spells CSVDAGEGKTQYF. In nucleotides, the CDR3 is TGCAGCGTTGACGCGGGTGAGGGAAAGACCCAGTACTTC. The variable domain in full, completed from reference TRBV29-1 and TRBJ2-5, reads SAVISQKPSRDICQRGTSLTIQCQVDSQVTMMFWYRQQPGQSLTLIATANQGSEATYESGFVIDKFPISRPNLTFSTLTVSNMSPEDSSIYLCSVDAGEGKTQYFGPGTRLLVL.

This chain links TRBV5-1 with TRBJ2-1, with D perhaps matching TRBD2 (5 bases). Germline CDR1 SGHRS, CDR2 YFSETQ. Trimming cost V 4 bases and J 6 bases, with 14 bases left between them. The CDR3 has 14 amino acids. This CDR3 reads CASSLGPAVNEQFF. CDR3 nucleotide sequence: TGCGCCAGCAGCCTAGGACCAGCGGTCAATGAGCAGTTCTTC.

The chain links TRBV6-6 to TRBJ2-1; TRBD1 agrees at 9 bases. The CDR3 spans 15 residues. Unmatched junction bases numbered 8, after V lost 6 bases and J lost 5 bases. Germline-derived CDR1 and CDR2 are MNHNY and SVGAGI (reference sequence). The CDR3 bases are TGTGCCAGCAGCCGGCGGGACAGGGCCCACAATGAGCAGTTCTTC. Its translation is CASSRRDRAHNEQFF.

The V gene is TRBV5-3, the J gene TRBJ2-7; the match to TRBD1 covers 8 bases. TRBV5-3 is designated an ORF whose function remains uncertain. With V trimmed by 4 bases and J by 3 bases, 9 bases remained unmatched. The CDR3 is made up of 15 amino acids. The CDR3 loop is CARSATGGLGYEQYF. CDR3 coding DNA: TGTGCCAGAAGCGCCACAGGGGGGCTTGGCTACGAGCAGTACTTC.

This rearrangement joins TRBV5-6 to TRBJ2-1; D gene ambiguous. Trimming removed 4 bases from V and 8 bases from J, with 16 bases in between. Germline CDR1 SGHDT, CDR2 YYEEEE. The CDR3 runs to 14 residues. CDR3 loop: CASSGESEIYEQFF. The CDR3 bases are TGTGCCAGCAGCGGTGAGTCGGAGATCTATGAGCAGTTCTTC.

V is TRBV4-3 and J is TRBJ2-3, with unresolved D. V lost 4 bases and J lost 4, with 9 bases in between. The germline CDR1 and CDR2 sequences are LGHNA and YSLEER. This CDR3 is 13 amino acids long. The CDR3 DNA sequence: TGCGCCAGCAGCCTCCGAAGCTCAGATACGCAGTATTTT. Its protein product is CASSLRSSDTQYF.